This T cell receptor (beta chain) was captured by sequencing in a study of vaccination and CD4 T cells after COVID-19. About the research overall: Post-COVID samples had a sampling time that fell a median roughly 92 days after diagnosis (range 35 to 161).

An Oncomine TCR Beta short-read assay was used to sequence the DNA from cultured CD4+ T cells. Cultures of CD4+ T cells served as the source for extracting genomic DNA. TCRdb re-called the PCR reads with MiXCR, one entry per CDR3 protein. The profile covers roughly 24,000 distinct CDR3 sequences, with about 53% appearing a single time and about 3% taken by the ten largest. On this clonotype itself: Its antigen is unknown.

Treatment denoted: roughly ten-day PBMC culture with coronavirus spike peptide pools or control peptides (ViraFEST assay). IL-2 (around 10 IU/ml) and peptide pools (around 10 ug/ml) were added to cultures of approximately 2 million PBMCs per well. The sequenced material came from CD4+ T cells from blood, cultured in vitro. The source is a human donor who had recovered from COVID-19.

The CDR3 nucleotides read TGTGCCAGCGGTCCCCTACGCGGAAACACCATATATTTT. Translated, it gives CASGPLRGNTIYF. The chain joins TRBV2 to TRBJ1-3; D is ambiguous. Trimming took off 8 bases at V and 4 bases at J, with 12 bases between the two ends. CDR3 length equals 13 residues. Germline loops: CDR1 SNHLY, CDR2 FYNNEI.